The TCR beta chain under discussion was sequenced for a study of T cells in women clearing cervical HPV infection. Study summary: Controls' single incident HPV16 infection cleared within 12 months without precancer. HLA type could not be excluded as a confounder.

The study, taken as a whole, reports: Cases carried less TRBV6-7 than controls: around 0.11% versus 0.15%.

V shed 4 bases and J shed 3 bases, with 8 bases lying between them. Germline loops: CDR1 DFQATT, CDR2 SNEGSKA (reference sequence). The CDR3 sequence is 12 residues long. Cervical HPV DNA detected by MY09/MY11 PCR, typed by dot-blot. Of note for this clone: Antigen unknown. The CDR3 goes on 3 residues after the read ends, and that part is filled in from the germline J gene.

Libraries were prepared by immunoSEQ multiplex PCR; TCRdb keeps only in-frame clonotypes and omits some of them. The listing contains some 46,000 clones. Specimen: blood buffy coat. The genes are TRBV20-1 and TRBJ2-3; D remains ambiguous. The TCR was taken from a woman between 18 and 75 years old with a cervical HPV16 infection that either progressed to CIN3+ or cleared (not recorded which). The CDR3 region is CSAIFPTDTQYF. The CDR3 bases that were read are TGCAGTGCTATTTTTCCAACAGATACG.